The 8 T cell receptor beta chains given below trace back to one sample, sequenced in a study of Ad26.COV2.S vaccination and SARS-CoV-2 variants. This table comes from immunoSEQ multiplex PCR, and its TCRdb copy is limited to in-frame clones, with some not included. The sample yields approximately 340,000 clones, roughly 81% seen once. Treatment described: approximately 18 received Ad26.COV2.S at low or high dose, single or two shots; about 5 received placebo; per-sample allocation not given. Specimen acquisition occurred on day 63 following the initial vaccine or placebo injection. This specimen was peripheral blood, taken in a trial of Ad26.COV2.S vaccine versus placebo. The receptors here all came from a person aged 18-65 years who received the Ad26.COV2.S COVID-19 vaccine or a placebo.

V and J are TRBV14 and TRBJ1-6; maybe TRBD1 (5 bases). Per the germline V gene, CDR1 is SGHDN and CDR2 is FVKESK. This CDR3 has 15 residues. The V and J ends lost 3 bases and 4 bases respectively, with 10 bases between them. DNA of the CDR3: TGTGCCAGCAGCCATCAAGGGGTGTATAATTCACCCCTCCACTTT. Translating gives CASSHQGVYNSPLHF.

The chain has TRBV6-5 and TRBJ2-1; TRBD2 aligns across 9 bases. V lost 8 bases to trimming and J lost 8 bases; unmatched junction nucleotides: 13. Germline V CDR1 and CDR2: MNHEY, SVGAGI. The CDR3 is 15 residues long. The CDR3 is CASESGRGGRDEQFF. CDR3 in DNA: TGTGCCAGCGAGTCGGGGCGGGGGGGCAGAGATGAGCAGTTCTTC.

The CDR3 coding sequence is TGTGCCAGCTCAGAGGGACCGAACACCGGGGAGCTGTTTTTT. Translating gives CASSEGPNTGELFF. The chain couples TRBV18 to TRBJ2-2, with D perhaps assigned TRBD1 or TRBD2 (5 bases each). This CDR3 has 14 residues. V was pared by 5 bases and J by 0 bases, with 7 bases between. CDR1 KGHSH and CDR2 LQKENI come from the germline V gene.

The rearrangement links TRBV6-6 to TRBJ1-3, with D unresolved. Trimming pared 2 bases from V and 3 bases from J, leaving 8 bases between. The CDR3 runs to 14 residues. Germline CDR1 reads MNHNY; CDR2 reads SVGAGI (reference sequence). In nucleotides, the CDR3 is TGTGCCAGCAGTTACGTGCTCAATGGAAACACCATATATTTT. It yields the protein CASSYVLNGNTIYF.

V is TRBV6-5 and J is TRBJ2-1; D remains ambiguous. V lost 6 bases, J lost 8 bases, and 14 bases lay in between. The germline V gene has CDR1 MNHEY and CDR2 SVGAGI. The CDR3 length is 13 residues. The CDR3 DNA is TGTGCCAGCAGGAGGTCATTCTGGGATGAGCAGTTCTTC. Translation gives CASRRSFWDEQFF.

The chain uses TRBV5-6 and TRBJ2-3; D is undetermined. CDR1 and CDR2 (germline): SGHDT, YYEEEE. CDR3 length: 13 amino acids. Trimming pared 3 bases from V and 0 bases from J, leaving 5 bases between. CDR3 sequence reads: CASSWSSTDTQYF. The CDR3 DNA reads TGTGCCAGCAGCTGGTCTAGCACAGATACGCAGTATTTT.

The chain has TRBV13 and TRBJ2-7, with a tentative D call TRBD2 (5 bases). The germline CDR1 and CDR2 sequences are PRHDT and FYEKMQ (reference sequence). Trimming pared 0 bases from V and 2 bases from J, leaving 11 bases between. This CDR3 comprises 15 residues. CDR3 sequence: CASSLGPTTTYEQYF. The CDR3 DNA reads as TGTGCCAGCAGCTTAGGACCGACTACCACCTACGAGCAGTACTTC.

The rearrangement links TRBV15 to TRBJ2-2; TRBD1 agrees at 10 bases. The CDR3 length is 16 residues. Trimming at V came to 5 bases and at J to 8 bases, leaving 11 bases not matched to a gene. Germline V gene sequence: CDR1 LNHNV, CDR2 YYDKDF (reference sequence). Written as DNA, the CDR3 is TGTGCCACCAGCCGCCCAAGGACAGGGGGAGGAGGGGAGCTGTTTTTT. Its protein is CATSRPRTGGGGELFF.